This T cell receptor beta chain is drawn from a study of OX40 agonist ivuxolimab in advanced cancers. Whole-study context: In this trial design, patients received ivuxolimab intravenously at 0.01 to 10 mg/kg every 2 weeks. Whole-study results and caveats: Normalized T-cell clonal expansion was also low in a subset of nonresponders. At doses 0.1 to 3.0 mg/kg, CD4+ and CD8+ clones expanded. Antigen specificity of clonally expanded peripheral T cells was not established.

Turning to this clone: No antigen is known for it.

In germline, CDR1 is SGHTA, CDR2 FQGNSA. V was clipped by 2 bases and J by 2 bases, with 11 bases between them. The CDR3 has 15 amino acids. Some clones are missing from TCRdb's copy, which holds only in-frame ones; the method was immunoSEQ multiplex PCR. The sample contains fewer than 200,000 clones, under 95% of which appear only once. The V call is TRBV7-2, the J call TRBJ2-3, with D maybe TRBD1 (5 bases). The sample here was CD4+ or CD8+ T cells sorted from blood, taken in a trial of the OX40 agonist ivuxolimab. This receptor was identified in an adult with an advanced solid tumor such as melanoma, head and neck, liver or kidney cancer. CDR3 amino acids: CASSLSGKYTDTQYF. The CDR3 DNA is TGTGCCAGCAGCTTATCAGGGAAGTACACAGATACGCAGTATTTT. Full variable domain (missing parts from reference TRBV7-2 and TRBJ2-3): GAGVSQSPSNKVTEKGKDVELRCDPISGHTALYWYRQSLGQGLEFLIYFQGNSAPDKSGLPSDRFSAERTGGSVSTLTIQRTQQEDSAVYLCASSLSGKYTDTQYFGPGTRLTVL.